These 27 T cell receptor beta chains came from one sample sequenced in a study of cytomegalovirus exposure and HLA in healthy donors (dated by TCRdb to about 2017). Library method: the immunoSEQ multiplex PCR assay. A mixture of 60 forward primers for TCR Vbeta segments and 13 reverse primers for TCR Jbeta segments was used in the multiplex PCR. This immuneACCESS table, as held by TCRdb, lists in-frame sequences with V and J called but not all clones. Of the missing ones, under half trace to an unresolved V gene in checked studies; the others have no known cause. This sample gives about 270,000 clones in total; around 65% of them show up just once. The ten largest make up around 2.3% of the sample. The sequenced sample consisted of PBMCs. All receptors come from a female donor in good health and CMV-seronegative.

The CDR3 reads CASSYGAGDPNEQFF. CDR3 sequence (DNA): TGTGCCAGCAGCTATGGGGCGGGAGACCCAAATGAGCAGTTCTTC. The chain joins TRBV7-9 to TRBJ2-1; 7 nucleotides agree with TRBD2. CDR3 length equals 15 residues. Trimming removed 4 bases from V and 7 bases from J; junction bases left unmatched: 10. In germline, CDR1 is SEHNR, CDR2 FQNEAQ (reference sequence).

The V gene is TRBV10-2, the J gene TRBJ2-1, with 7 bases that match TRBD2. Trimming took 7 bases from V and 9 from J; bases not matched to a gene: 9. CDR3 length: 13 amino acids. Germline CDR1 and CDR2: WSHSY and SAAADI. The CDR3 coding sequence is TGCGCCAGCACCGGGACTAACGAGGTTGAGCAGTTCTTC. Translating it yields CASTGTNEVEQFF.

The chain uses TRBV11-2 and TRBJ2-3, with 15 bases identical to TRBD2. The CDR3 consists of 17 residues. Germline lookup yields CDR1 SGHAT and CDR2 FQNNGV. V was pared by 5 bases and J by 3 bases, with 6 bases of the junction left unmatched. The DNA for the CDR3 is TGTGCCAGCAGCCTGGGACTAGCGGGAGGTGGAACAGATACGCAGTATTTT. Its protein is CASSLGLAGGGTDTQYF.

Concerning this clone: A junction end diverges from the germline sequence, so it may reflect a read error. The rearrangement uses TRBV7-9 and TRBJ2-1; maybe TRBD2 (5 bases). Looked up from germline, CDR1 is SEHNR and CDR2 is FQNEAQ (reference sequence). This CDR3 region has 16 residues. CDR3 amino acids: CSSIVKTGIGYNEQFF. CDR3 nucleotides: TGTTCCAGCATCGTAAAGACCGGGATTGGCTACAATGAGCAGTTCTTC.

As to this clone: Additional DNA sequences in this sample encode the identical CDR3. The chain recombines TRBV30 with TRBJ1-3; TRBD1 is a possible D gene (6 bases). CDR1 and CDR2 (germline): GTSNPN, SVGIG (reference sequence). V dropped 3 bases and J dropped 1 base, with 7 bases sitting between them. CDR3 length: 13 residues. The CDR3 reads CAWSRGSGNTIYF. DNA for the CDR3: TGTGCCTGGAGCAGGGGTTCTGGAAACACCATATATTTT.

This clone was seen only once. The V gene is TRBV27, the J gene TRBJ1-2; TRBD1 matches 7 bases. Looked up from germline, CDR1 is MNHEY and CDR2 is SMNVEV (reference sequence). Germline trimming cut 2 bases from V and 0 bases from J; bases unmatched to any gene: 3. CDR3 length: 15 amino acids. This CDR3 reads CASSLLGGPNYGYTF. CDR3 in DNA: TGTGCCAGCAGTTTACTAGGGGGCCCTAACTATGGCTACACCTTC.

The genes are TRBV30 and TRBJ2-2; possibly TRBD2 for D (5 bases). CDR1 GTSNPN and CDR2 SVGIG come from the germline V gene (reference sequence). Trimming cost V 5 bases and J 6 bases, with 19 bases left between them. The CDR3 runs to 15 residues. This chain's CDR3 is CAWLGSNLAAGELFF. The CDR3 DNA sequence: TGTGCCTGGCTTGGGAGTAACTTGGCCGCCGGGGAGCTGTTTTTT.

This clone was found once. The rearrangement uses TRBV7-8 and TRBJ2-1, with 10 bases fitting TRBD1. This CDR3 is built from 17 residues. The J segment lost 0 bases and the V segment lost 0 bases, leaving 2 bases of the junction unmatched. Germline assignment: CDR1 SGHVS and CDR2 FQNEAQ. CDR3 loop: CASSLADRGLSYNEQFF. The DNA of the CDR3 is TGTGCCAGCAGCTTAGCCGACAGGGGGCTCTCCTACAATGAGCAGTTCTTC.

This clone was seen more than once but under ten times. V and J are TRBV2 and TRBJ1-4, with TRBD1 identical over 7 bases. The germline CDR1 and CDR2 sequences are SNHLY and FYNNEI. The V gene end was trimmed by 11 bases and the J gene end by 5 bases; junction bases not matched to a gene: 8. The length of the CDR3 is 13 residues. CDR3 nucleotide sequence: TGTGCCGTGCCGGGACAGAAGAATGAAAAACTGTTTTTT. Its translation: CAVPGQKNEKLFF.

This clone was detected a few times. The genes are TRBV9 and TRBJ1-1; D call uncertain. Germline V gene sequence: CDR1 SGDLS, CDR2 YYNGEE. This CDR3 has 15 amino acids. V shed 0 bases and J shed 0 bases, with 9 bases lying between them. The CDR3, as DNA: TGTGCCAGCAGCGTAGATGCGACTGTGAACACTGAAGCTTTCTTT. It translates to CASSVDATVNTEAFF.

The chain employs TRBV27 and TRBJ1-1; 7 nucleotides align to TRBD1. The CDR3 runs 14 residues. Germline V gene data show CDR1 as MNHEY and CDR2 as SMNVEV (reference sequence). V gave up 5 bases and J gave up 6 bases; unmatched junction bases: 9. This CDR3 reads CASSPRQGPPEAFF. The CDR3 DNA is TGTGCCAGCAGTCCACGACAGGGACCCCCTGAAGCTTTCTTT.

In regard to this clone: One end of the junction varies from germline; a read error may be responsible. V gene TRBV7-9 combines with J gene TRBJ2-5, with D unclear. Germline-derived CDR1 and CDR2 are SEHNR and FQNEAQ (reference sequence). The CDR3 runs to 12 residues. As DNA, the CDR3 is TGTTCCAGCAGCACTTTTTGGGAGACCCAGTACTTC. Translating it yields CSSSTFWETQYF.

V usage is TRBV6-1 and J usage is TRBJ2-7, with TRBD1 matching 10 bases. The CDR3 runs 16 residues. The germline V gene has CDR1 MNHNS and CDR2 SASEGT. Trimming removed 0 bases from V and 2 bases from J; junction bases left unmatched: 4. The CDR3 spells CASSEARTGGTYEQYF. CDR3 in DNA: TGTGCCAGCAGTGAAGCCCGGACAGGGGGGACCTACGAGCAGTACTTC.

This chain uses TRBV28 with TRBJ1-2; no reliable D call. Germline CDR1 and CDR2: MDHEN and SYDVKM. The CDR3 extends over 13 amino acids. V was shortened by 3 bases and J by 4 bases, with 9 bases between the two germline ends. CDR3 nucleotides: TGTGCCAGCAGTTTTGGAGCTCGCTATGGCTACACCTTC. Its protein product is CASSFGARYGYTF.

This clone was found a few times. V gene TRBV5-8 combines with J gene TRBJ2-2; D is unresolved. Germline CDR1 reads SGHTS; CDR2 reads YDEGEE. The V and J ends lost 0 bases and 8 bases respectively, with 8 bases between them. The CDR3 loop spans 13 amino acids. The CDR3 sequence: CASSLEWAGELFF. CDR3 nucleotide sequence: TGTGCCAGCAGCTTGGAGTGGGCAGGGGAGCTGTTTTTT.

This sequence joins TRBV7-8 and TRBJ1-4, with TRBD1 as a possible D gene (5 bases). V gave up 4 bases and J gave up 8 bases, with 14 bases separating them. The germline V gene has CDR1 SGHVS and CDR2 FQNEAQ. The CDR3 runs 14 residues. Here the CDR3 reads CASSSTGLYEKLFF. The CDR3 bases are TGTGCCAGCAGCTCAACAGGTCTTTACGAAAAACTGTTTTTT.

The chain recombines TRBV7-2 with TRBJ2-1; 7 bases fit TRBD2. CDR1 is SGHTA and CDR2 is FQGNSA in the germline V gene. This CDR3 has 17 residues. The J segment lost 3 bases and the V segment lost 1 base, leaving 9 bases of the junction unmatched. In DNA, the CDR3 is TGTGCCAGCAGCTTAGATGGGGGAGGGCCCTACTACAATGAGCAGTTCTTC. Protein product: CASSLDGGGPYYNEQFF.

V usage is TRBV14 and J usage is TRBJ2-7, with 13 positions matching TRBD2. The CDR3 consists of 16 residues. Germline V gives CDR1 SGHDN, CDR2 FVKESK. The J segment lost 2 bases and the V segment lost 3 bases, leaving 4 bases of the junction unmatched. CDR3 sequence (DNA): TGTGCCAGCAGCCACTGGACTAGCGGGGGAACCTACGAGCAGTACTTC. The encoded protein is CASSHWTSGGTYEQYF.

As regards this clone: Additional DNA sequences in this sample encode the identical CDR3. The chain is built from TRBV5-1 and TRBJ1-5; TRBD1 matches 7 bases. CDR3 length: 15 amino acids. The J segment lost 2 bases and the V segment lost 4 bases, leaving 6 bases of the junction unmatched. Germline V CDR1 and CDR2: SGHRS, YFSETQ. CDR3 bases: TGCGCCAGCAGCCTGGGAGACAGGGGCAATCAGCCCCAGCATTTT. Amino acid sequence: CASSLGDRGNQPQHF.

Regarding this clone: One junction end does not reproduce the germline sequence, and a read error may be involved. This chain joins TRBV7-7 and TRBJ2-2, with a possible D match to TRBD1 (5 bases). Germline V gene data show CDR1 as SSHAT and CDR2 as FNYEAQ (reference sequence). This CDR3 is built from 12 residues. CDR3 protein: CASSRTPGELFF. As DNA, the CDR3 is TGTGCTAGCAGCCGGACACCCGGGGAGCTGTTTTTT.

The genes are TRBV20-1 and TRBJ2-5, with D possibly matching TRBD1 (5 bases). CDR1 is DFQATT, CDR2 SNEGSKA, per germline (reference sequence). The CDR3 spans 11 residues. V was trimmed by 5 bases and J by 4 bases, leaving 8 bases between them. The CDR3 here is CSAARAETQYF. In DNA form, the CDR3 reads TGCAGTGCTGCCAGGGCAGAGACCCAGTACTTC.

The sample holds one count of this clone. The junction and the germline gene differ at one end; a read error may be behind it. The rearrangement joins TRBV7-9 to TRBJ1-2; D is perhaps TRBD1 (5 bases). CDR1 is SEHNR, CDR2 FQNEAQ, per germline (reference sequence). The CDR3 runs 14 residues. The CDR3 protein is CSSSPKDRLDGYTF. CDR3 in DNA: TGTTCCAGCAGCCCCAAAGACAGATTAGATGGCTACACCTTC.

The V and J genes are TRBV9 and TRBJ2-3, with D maybe TRBD2 (6 bases). The CDR3 is 15 residues long. Germline-derived CDR1 and CDR2 are SGDLS and YYNGEE. V was cut by 4 bases and J by 0 bases, with 12 bases left in between. The DNA of the CDR3 is TGTGCCAGCAGCTGGAGGGTCACTAGCACAGATACGCAGTATTTT. Its protein product is CASSWRVTSTDTQYF.

This clone occurred a few times. The genes are TRBV6-5 and TRBJ2-3; 9 bases map to TRBD2. Germline values: CDR1 MNHEY, CDR2 SVGAGI. The V and J ends lost 11 bases and 3 bases, in that order; junction bases with no gene match: 12. The CDR3 consists of 15 residues. The CDR3 DNA sequence: TGTGCCTGTAAAGGGCGGGAGGGCCTGACAGATACGCAGTATTTT. Its protein is CACKGREGLTDTQYF.

This chain joins TRBV2 and TRBJ2-1, with D possibly matching TRBD1 (7 bases). The CDR3 has 19 amino acids. Germline assignment: CDR1 SNHLY and CDR2 FYNNEI. V gave up 5 bases and J gave up 0 bases, with 23 bases separating them. This CDR3 reads CASSPPRGPQGGSYNEQFF. Here the CDR3 DNA reads TGTGCCAGCAGTCCCCCCCGGGGCCCTCAGGGGGGCTCCTACAATGAGCAGTTCTTC.

The rearrangement joins TRBV7-9 to TRBJ2-5; 14 bases line up with TRBD2. The V and J ends lost 5 bases and 11 bases, in that order; junction bases with no gene match: 7. Germline-derived CDR1 and CDR2 are SEHNR and FQNEAQ (reference sequence). This CDR3 has 14 residues. The CDR3 here is CASSKGLAGVEQYF. The CDR3 DNA reads as TGTGCCAGCAGCAAGGGACTAGCGGGAGTTGAGCAGTACTTC.

The chain links TRBV19 to TRBJ2-6; 9 nucleotides match TRBD1. Germline V gives CDR1 LNHDA, CDR2 SQIVND (reference sequence). Trimming took 3 bases from V and 0 from J; bases not matched to a gene: 15. There are 21 residues in the CDR3. The CDR3 region is CASSMSLFSGTGYSGANVLTF. The CDR3 DNA sequence: TGTGCCAGTAGTATGTCATTATTTTCCGGGACAGGGTACTCTGGGGCCAACGTCCTGACTTTC.